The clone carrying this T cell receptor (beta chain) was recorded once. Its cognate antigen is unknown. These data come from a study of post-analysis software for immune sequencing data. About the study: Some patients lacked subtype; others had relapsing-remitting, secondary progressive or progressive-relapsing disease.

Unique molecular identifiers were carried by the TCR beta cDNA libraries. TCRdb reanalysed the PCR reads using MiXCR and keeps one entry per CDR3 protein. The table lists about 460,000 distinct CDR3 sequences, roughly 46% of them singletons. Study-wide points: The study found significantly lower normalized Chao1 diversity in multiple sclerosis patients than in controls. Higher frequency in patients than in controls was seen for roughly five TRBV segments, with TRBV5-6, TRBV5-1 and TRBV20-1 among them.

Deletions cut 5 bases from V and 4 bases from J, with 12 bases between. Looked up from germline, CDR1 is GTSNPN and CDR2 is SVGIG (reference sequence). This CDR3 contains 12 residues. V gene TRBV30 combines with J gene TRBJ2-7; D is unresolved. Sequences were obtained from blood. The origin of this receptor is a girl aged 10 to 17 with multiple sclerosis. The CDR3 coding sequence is TGTGCCTGGGGACGTAACTCGTACGAGCAGTACTTC. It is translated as CAWGRNSYEQYF.